This is a list of T cell receptor beta chains from one sample in a study of cytomegalovirus exposure and HLA in healthy donors. TCRdb's copy holds only in-frame clones and misses some; the assay was immunoSEQ multiplex PCR. Among about 98,000 clones listed, more than 75% were seen once. The sample comprised PBMCs. The receptors stem from a man in his late teens or twenties in good health and CMV-seropositive. Each CDR3 is given with its conserved first and last residue. D genes are given only for firm matches. For some rows the clone size is stated as once, few or many, or as a class when expanded; others skip it.

clone_size: few; j_call: TRBJ2-2; v_call: TRBV4-3; d_call: NA; cdr3_aa: CASSQDNTRYTGELFF; cdr3_nt: TGCGCCAGCAGCCAAGATAACACGAGGTACACCGGGGAGCTGTTTTTT
clone_size: NA; j_call: TRBJ2-5; v_call: TRBV5-1; d_call: NA; cdr3_aa: CASSLGFGELETQYF; cdr3_nt: TGCGCCAGCAGCTTGGGCTTCGGGGAGCTGGAGACCCAGTACTTC
clone_size: NA; j_call: TRBJ1-3; v_call: TRBV6-5; d_call: NA; cdr3_aa: CASSYSAGHSGNTIYF; cdr3_nt: TGTGCCAGCAGTTACTCGGCAGGGCACTCTGGAAACACCATATATTTT
clone_size: NA; j_call: TRBJ2-7; v_call: TRBV7-9; d_call: TRBD2; cdr3_aa: CASSAGTSGRTSYEQYF; cdr3_nt: TGTGCCAGCAGCGCAGGGACTAGCGGGAGGACCTCCTACGAGCAGTACTTC
clone_size: NA; j_call: TRBJ2-2; v_call: TRBV19; d_call: TRBD1; cdr3_aa: CASSFQTGYTGELFF; cdr3_nt: TGTGCCAGTAGTTTCCAGACAGGGTACACCGGGGAGCTGTTTTTT
clone_size: NA; j_call: TRBJ2-7; v_call: TRBV9; d_call: TRBD1; cdr3_aa: CASSVGAGGGEQYF; cdr3_nt: TGTGCCAGCAGCGTAGGGGCAGGGGGCGGCGAGCAGTACTTC
clone_size: NA; j_call: TRBJ2-2; v_call: TRBV7-2; d_call: TRBD1; cdr3_aa: CASSTPASTGVLNTGELFF; cdr3_nt: TGTGCCAGCAGCACCCCGGCCTCCACAGGGGTCCTGAACACCGGGGAGCTGTTTTTT
clone_size: NA; j_call: TRBJ1-3; v_call: TRBV9; d_call: NA; cdr3_aa: CASSPLPGNTIYF; cdr3_nt: TGTGCCAGCAGCCCCCTCCCTGGAAACACCATATATTTT
clone_size: NA; j_call: TRBJ1-1; v_call: TRBV7-3; d_call: TRBD1; cdr3_aa: CASSSGTGGTEAFF; cdr3_nt: TGTGCCAGCAGCTCCGGGACAGGGGGCACTGAAGCTTTCTTT
clone_size: NA; j_call: TRBJ2-5; v_call: TRBV11-1; d_call: NA; cdr3_aa: CASSLVQKETQYF; cdr3_nt: TGTGCCAGCAGCTTAGTCCAGAAAGAGACCCAGTACTTC
clone_size: NA; j_call: TRBJ2-5; v_call: TRBV10-1; d_call: TRBD2; cdr3_aa: CASSDLRGGVQTQYF; cdr3_nt: TGCGCCAGCAGTGATCTCCGGGGGGGCGTACAGACCCAGTACTTC
clone_size: NA; j_call: TRBJ2-5; v_call: TRBV6-1; d_call: TRBD2; cdr3_aa: CASSGLAGQQETQYF; cdr3_nt: TGTGCCAGCAGTGGACTAGCGGGGCAACAAGAGACCCAGTACTTC
clone_size: NA; j_call: TRBJ2-1; v_call: TRBV13; d_call: TRBD2; cdr3_aa: CASSPGLINEQFF; cdr3_nt: TGTGCCAGCAGCCCGGGACTAATAAATGAGCAGTTCTTC
clone_size: NA; j_call: TRBJ2-3; v_call: TRBV19; d_call: NA; cdr3_aa: CASSFPGADTQYF; cdr3_nt: TGTGCCAGTAGTTTCCCGGGAGCAGATACGCAGTATTTT
clone_size: NA; j_call: TRBJ2-7; v_call: TRBV4-2; d_call: TRBD2; cdr3_aa: CASSQGPSGTYEQYF; cdr3_nt: TGTGCCAGCAGCCAAGGTCCTAGCGGAACCTACGAGCAGTACTTC
clone_size: NA; j_call: TRBJ2-7; v_call: TRBV15; d_call: TRBD1; cdr3_aa: CATSRAKQGNEQYF; cdr3_nt: TGTGCCACCAGCAGGGCAAAACAGGGGAACGAGCAGTACTTC
clone_size: NA; j_call: TRBJ1-3; v_call: TRBV28; d_call: NA; cdr3_aa: CATAGSAGNTIYF; cdr3_nt: TGTGCCACCGCGGGCTCCGCTGGAAACACCATATATTTT
clone_size: once; j_call: TRBJ2-7; v_call: TRBV5-4; d_call: NA; cdr3_aa: CASSWGKGGGPPYEQYF; cdr3_nt: TGTGCCAGCAGCTGGGGAAAAGGGGGGGGCCCTCCCTACGAGCAGTACTTC
clone_size: NA; j_call: TRBJ2-3; v_call: TRBV6-6; d_call: NA; cdr3_aa: CASSYSVRAADTQYF; cdr3_nt: TGTGCCAGCAGTTACTCGGTCAGGGCGGCAGATACGCAGTATTTT
clone_size: NA; j_call: TRBJ2-1; v_call: TRBV11-2; d_call: TRBD1; cdr3_aa: CASSTGTGLDEQFF; cdr3_nt: TGTGCCAGCAGCACGGGGACAGGGTTGGATGAGCAGTTCTTC
clone_size: NA; j_call: TRBJ2-7; v_call: TRBV11-3; d_call: NA; cdr3_aa: CASSSPWGQASSYEQYF; cdr3_nt: TGTGCCAGCAGCTCCCCATGGGGGCAGGCGAGCTCCTACGAGCAGTACTTC
clone_size: once; j_call: TRBJ2-1; v_call: TRBV10-3; d_call: NA; cdr3_aa: CAISDSYNEQFF; cdr3_nt: TGTGCCATCAGTGACAGCTACAATGAGCAGTTCTTC
clone_size: NA; j_call: TRBJ1-4; v_call: TRBV27; d_call: TRBD1; cdr3_aa: CASSRQGTNEKLFF; cdr3_nt: TGTGCCAGCAGTAGACAGGGGACTAATGAAAAACTGTTTTTT
clone_size: NA; j_call: TRBJ1-2; v_call: TRBV28; d_call: NA; cdr3_aa: CASSSSGGLDYGYTF; cdr3_nt: TGTGCCAGCAGTTCGTCGGGGGGGCTGGACTATGGCTACACCTTC
clone_size: NA; j_call: TRBJ1-1; v_call: TRBV4-1; d_call: NA; cdr3_aa: CASSQKDINTEAFF; cdr3_nt: TGCGCCAGCAGCCAGAAAGACATCAACACTGAAGCTTTCTTT
clone_size: NA; j_call: TRBJ2-2; v_call: TRBV7-8; d_call: NA; cdr3_aa: CASSLAAGIQSVTGELFF; cdr3_nt: TGTGCCAGCAGCTTAGCCGCAGGGATTCAATCCGTGACCGGGGAGCTGTTTTTT
clone_size: NA; j_call: TRBJ2-7; v_call: TRBV6-5; d_call: TRBD1; cdr3_aa: CASSWGQGRREQYF; cdr3_nt: TGTGCCAGCAGTTGGGGACAGGGTAGGCGCGAGCAGTACTTC
clone_size: NA; j_call: TRBJ1-2; v_call: TRBV19; d_call: NA; cdr3_aa: CASRLTTRGTSFYTF; cdr3_nt: TGTGCCAGTAGGCTTACCACCAGGGGCACCTCCTTCTACACCTTC
clone_size: once; j_call: TRBJ2-1; v_call: TRBV6-1; d_call: TRBD2; cdr3_aa: CASREGTSPYNEQFF; cdr3_nt: TGTGCCAGCAGGGAGGGGACTAGTCCCTACAATGAGCAGTTCTTC